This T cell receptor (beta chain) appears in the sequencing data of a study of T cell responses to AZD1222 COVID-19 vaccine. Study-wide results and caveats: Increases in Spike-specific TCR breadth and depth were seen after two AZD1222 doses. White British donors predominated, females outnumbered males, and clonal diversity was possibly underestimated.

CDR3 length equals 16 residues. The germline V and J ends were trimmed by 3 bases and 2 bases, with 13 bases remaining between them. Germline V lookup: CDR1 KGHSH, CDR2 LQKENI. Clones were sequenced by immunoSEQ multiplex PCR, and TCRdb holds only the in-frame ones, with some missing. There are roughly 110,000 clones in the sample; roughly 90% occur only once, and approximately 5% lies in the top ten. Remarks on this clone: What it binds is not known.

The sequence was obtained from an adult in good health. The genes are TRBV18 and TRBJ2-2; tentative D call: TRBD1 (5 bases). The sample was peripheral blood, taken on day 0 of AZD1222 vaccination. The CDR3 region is CASSPPQGGNTGELFF. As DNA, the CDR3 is TGTGCCAGCTCACCCCCCCAGGGCGGAAACACCGGGGAGCTGTTTTTT.